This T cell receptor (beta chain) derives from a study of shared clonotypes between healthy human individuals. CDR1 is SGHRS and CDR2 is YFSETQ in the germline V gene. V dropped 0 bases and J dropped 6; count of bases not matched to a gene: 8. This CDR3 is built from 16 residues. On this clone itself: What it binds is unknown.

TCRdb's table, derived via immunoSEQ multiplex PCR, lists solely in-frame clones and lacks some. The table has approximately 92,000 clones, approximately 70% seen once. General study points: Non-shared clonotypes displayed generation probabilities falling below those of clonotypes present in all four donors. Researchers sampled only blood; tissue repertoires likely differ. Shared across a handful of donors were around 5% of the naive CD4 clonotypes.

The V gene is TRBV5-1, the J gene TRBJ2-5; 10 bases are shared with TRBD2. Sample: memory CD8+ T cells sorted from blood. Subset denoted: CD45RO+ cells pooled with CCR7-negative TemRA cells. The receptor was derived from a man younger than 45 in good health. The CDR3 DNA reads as TGCGCCAGCAGCTTGGAGTCTAGCGGGAGCCTCAAGACCCAGTACTTC. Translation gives CASSLESSGSLKTQYF. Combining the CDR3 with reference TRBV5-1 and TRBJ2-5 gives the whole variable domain KAGVTQTPRYLIKTRGQQVTLSCSPISGHRSVSWYQQTPGQGLQFLFEYFSETQRNKGNFPGRFSGRQFSNSRSEMNVSTLELGDSALYLCASSLESSGSLKTQYFGPGTRLLVL.